What follows describes a single TCR beta chain. The antigen remains unidentified. The data derive from a study of beta chain features in type 1 diabetes. Findings and limits, study-wide: Among type 1 diabetes patients, VDJ junctions had fewer insertions and more deletions. Type 1 diabetes patients had TCRB CDR3s that were shorter (moderately but significantly so) in all four CD4+ subsets.

Expressed TCRB transcripts were sequenced because the isolated RNA had all been reverse transcribed beforehand. The read count averaged approximately 4 million across naive, central memory and regulatory T cell samples. Only in-frame clones appear in the TCRdb table, and some are missing; sequencing was by immunoSEQ multiplex PCR. In the table there are 600,000 or so clones, over 12% of which are singletons. The CDR3 is 14 amino acids. The V end lost 6 bases, the J end lost 6 bases, and 15 bases lay between the germline ends. Germline-derived CDR1 and CDR2 are LNHDA and SQIVND (reference sequence). This TCR derives from a man younger than 30 with type 1 diabetes. V and J are TRBV19 and TRBJ1-5; D unclear. Sequencing was performed on naive CD4+ T cells from blood. The CDR3 sequence is CASSIRAGSQPQHF. CDR3 nucleotides: TGTGCCAGTAGCATACGGGCAGGTAGTCAGCCCCAGCATTTT.